This T cell receptor beta chain was profiled in a study of regulatory T cells in long-lasting Graves disease (TCRdb year 2021). General notes on the study: Antithyroid drugs had been taken for less than 3 months by newly diagnosed Graves' disease patients. The study was conducted in China and was registered as a clinical trial. Persistent Graves' disease patients were compared with newly diagnosed Graves' disease patients by peripheral blood TCR sequencing and RNA sequencing. A total of 33 samples were covered by TCR sequencing, comprising approximately 13 persistent and approximately 20 newly diagnosed Graves' disease patients.

Taken from the germline V gene (reference sequence), the CDR1 and CDR2 loops are DFQATT and SNEGSKA. V loses 3 bases, J loses 4 bases, and the germline ends lie 9 bases apart. Taken from cysteine to phenylalanine, the CDR3 has 12 residues. Only CDR3 DNA remains: 36 bases, in frame from the first base. The method was multiplex PCR. Instrument used: Illumina HiSeq 4000. iRepertoire HTBI primers and Arm-PCR amplification of CDR3 regions were used to construct TCR beta libraries. PCR products were gel purified before sequencing. On the study's bioinformatics: Gene usage analysis of CDR3 amino acid clonotypes relied on the 60 or so TRBV and 15 or so TRBJ segments identified across samples. COPE and FqMerger were used to merge the filtered high-quality paired reads into contigs. BLAST was used to align contigs to the IMGT TRBV, TRBD and TRBJ reference genes, and CDR3 was defined following IMGT. Any clonotype with a frequency above 0.1% was counted as a highly expanded clone. Shannon entropy was used to measure repertoire diversity, and the Gini coefficient was used to measure V-J evenness. A clonotype was considered public if more than one individual shared it. Starting from the raw public reads, TCRdb applied fastp trimming at Q25, assembled clones with MiXCR and retained in-frame beta chains. Entries that share a CDR3 protein sequence are merged under the most common genes and DNA. TCRdb, not the original authors, processed these V and J calls. The sample table holds 350,000 to 550,000 distinct CDR3 sequences, of which 16% were seen once. Jointly, the top ten make up less than 30% of the sample.

Many counts were recorded for this clonotype. It lacks a known antigen. No base-level quality is on record; no much larger clone is a single base apart. The intended sense of this specimen's time point label: newly diagnosed GD, antithyroid drugs for less than 3 months. For both TCR sequencing and RNA sequencing, RNA was extracted from PBMCs using TRIzol. The diagnosis of Graves' disease followed American Thyroid Association guidelines. Patients were recruited from an endocrinology department in Xi'an, China. From each patient, around 9.3 milliliters of peripheral blood was collected into an EDTA anticoagulant tube. Ficoll Paque Plus density gradient separation was used to isolate PBMCs, and no further T cell sorting was performed. An Agilent 2100 Bioanalyzer and agarose gel were used to check RNA quality, while a NanoDrop 2000 measured RNA concentration. The paper as a whole reports these results and caveats: The study examined only peripheral blood because the primary lesion, thyroid tissue, could not be accessed. Persistent disease showed preferential use of TRBV28, TRBJ1-2 and TRBJ2-5, whereas newly diagnosed disease favored TRBV20-1 and TRBJ2-1. The authors noted that the small sample size was a limitation that may lower accuracy. Only the TCR beta chain was sequenced and analyzed. Persistent Graves' disease patients showed lower TCR Shannon entropy and fewer highly expanded clones than newly diagnosed patients, suggesting clonal expansion. Persistent patients shared more public clonotypes among themselves (roughly 2,700) than newly diagnosed patients did (approximately 970).

These data also featured in a second study, about T cells in Graves' hyperthyroidism and ophthalmopathy. Per that second paper: Stable Graves' hyperthyroidism was defined as the absence of progression to ophthalmopathy over 18 months of follow-up. Hyperthyroidism patients were newly diagnosed, had a disease duration of under 2 months, and were aged 18 to 65 years. Patients with uncontrolled infections, other autoimmune diseases, pregnancy or lactation were excluded. Clinical symptoms, serum thyroxine and TRAb, thyroid ultrasound, and orbital computed tomography formed the basis for the diagnoses. The TCR CDR3 was subjected to a first round of RT-PCR using the HTBI primer set and the Qiagen OneStep RT-PCR kit. Most expanded thyroid clonotypes (frequency above 0.001) were also detected in blood, a finding suggesting that blood repertoires may reflect thyroid immune responses. In cross-validation, a model built on a 13 V-J signature told ophthalmopathy apart from stable hyperthyroidism with 85% to 90% sensitivity and approximately 81% specificity, and in testing the same model reached 80%/75%. In validation, the model predicted progression to ophthalmopathy with 55% to 71% sensitivity and over 72% specificity, a median of 6.5 months before onset. To identify TCR V-J signatures that set the groups apart, the researchers used a discovery cohort of more than 95 patients, made up of under 45 with Graves' ophthalmopathy and approximately 57 with stable Graves' hyperthyroidism. An independent validation cohort of 18 to 20 hyperthyroidism patients and about 15 patients who later progressed to ophthalmopathy tested prospective prediction of ophthalmopathy. The 95 to 100 discovery patients were randomly split 7:3 into training and test sets. The study also compared thyroid tissue and blood T-cell repertoires from about 6 Graves' hyperthyroidism patients. After sampling, hyperthyroidism patients received methimazole starting at 30 mg daily, and ophthalmopathy patients received high-dose intravenous methylprednisolone. Libraries were constructed in a second round of multiplex PCR, after which size selection and purification were performed. Paired-end sequencing of the libraries was performed with 100 bp reads on an Illumina HiSeq2000. SOAPnuke was used to process the raw data, removing reads that contained adapters or uncalled bases, had a mean Phred below 15, or lacked an exact match to the constant primer or identifier. High-quality paired reads were merged with COPE v1.2.5, and unique nucleotide sequences were defined as clonotypes. MiTCR v1.1 was used to align the clonotypes against IMGT TRBV, TRBD and TRBJ reference segments. The analysis was restricted to V-J combinations with a frequency above 0.0001, which together covered roughly 99% of the repertoires. The TCS score was defined as the ratio of F50 (clonal expansion) to E x V (chaos), calculated using BLOSUM62-based TCRdist between CDR3 peptides within each V-J. Welch's t-statistics and random forest reduced some 510 V-J features to 13, which were used in a naive Bayes classifier (R e1071). No statistical method was used to fix the sample size in advance, and group allocation was not hidden from the investigators. According to the paper, TCR Vbeta CDR3 sequencing was carried out on roughly 130 peripheral blood samples, which came from fewer than 50 ophthalmopathy, under 80 hyperthyroidism and about 17 progressor patients.

Recombination linked TRBV20-1 to TRBJ1-1; TRBD1 is possibly the D segment (6 matching bases). This clonotype was obtained from a woman aged 18-29 years with Graves disease. Donor details come from another sample of the same person, matched by shared clones. This specimen consisted of peripheral blood mononuclear cells (PBMCs), obtained at new diagnosis, from a patient treated with antithyroid drugs. The nucleotide sequence is TGCAGTGCTAGGGGAGGGGGCACTGAAGCTTTCTTT. This encodes CSARGGGTEAFF.